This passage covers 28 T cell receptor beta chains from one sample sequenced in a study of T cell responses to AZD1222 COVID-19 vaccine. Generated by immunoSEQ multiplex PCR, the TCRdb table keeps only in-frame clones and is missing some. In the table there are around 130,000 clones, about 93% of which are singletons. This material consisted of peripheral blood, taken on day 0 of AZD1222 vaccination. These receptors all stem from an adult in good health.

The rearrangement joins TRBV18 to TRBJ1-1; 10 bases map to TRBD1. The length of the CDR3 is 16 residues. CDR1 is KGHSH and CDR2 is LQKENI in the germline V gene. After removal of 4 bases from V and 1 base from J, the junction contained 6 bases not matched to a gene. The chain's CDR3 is CASSQGTGVWNTEAFF. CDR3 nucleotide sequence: TGTGCCAGCTCACAAGGGACAGGGGTGTGGAACACTGAAGCTTTCTTT. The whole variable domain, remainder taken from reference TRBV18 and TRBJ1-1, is NAGVMQNPRHLVRRRGQEARLRCSPMKGHSHVYWYRQLPEEGLKFMVYLQKENIIDESGMPKERFSAEFPKEGPSILRIQQVVRGDSAAYFCASSQGTGVWNTEAFFGQGTRLTVV.

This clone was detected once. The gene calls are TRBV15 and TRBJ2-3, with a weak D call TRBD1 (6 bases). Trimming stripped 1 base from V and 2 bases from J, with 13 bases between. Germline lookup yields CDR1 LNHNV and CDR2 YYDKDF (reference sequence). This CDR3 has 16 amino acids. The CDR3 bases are TGTGCCACCAGCAGAGGCCAAACAGGGAACACAGATACGCAGTATTTT. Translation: CATSRGQTGNTDTQYF.

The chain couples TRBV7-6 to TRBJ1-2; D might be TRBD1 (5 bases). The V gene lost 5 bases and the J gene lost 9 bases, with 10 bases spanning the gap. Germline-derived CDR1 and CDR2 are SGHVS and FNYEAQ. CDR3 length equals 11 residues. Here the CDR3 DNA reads TGTGCCAGCAGCCGTGGGGCGAGCTACACCTTC. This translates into CASSRGASYTF.

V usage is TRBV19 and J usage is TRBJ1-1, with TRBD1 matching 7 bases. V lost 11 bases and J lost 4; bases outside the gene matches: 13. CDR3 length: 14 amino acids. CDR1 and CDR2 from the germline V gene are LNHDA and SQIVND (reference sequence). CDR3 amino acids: CASNNRGMGTEAFF. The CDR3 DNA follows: TGTGCCTCAAATAACAGGGGAATGGGCACTGAAGCTTTCTTT.

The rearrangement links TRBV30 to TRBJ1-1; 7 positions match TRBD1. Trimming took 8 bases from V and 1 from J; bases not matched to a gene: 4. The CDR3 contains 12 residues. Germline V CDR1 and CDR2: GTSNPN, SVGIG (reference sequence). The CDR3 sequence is CAKDRANTEAFF. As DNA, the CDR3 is TGTGCCAAAGACAGGGCGAACACTGAAGCTTTCTTT.

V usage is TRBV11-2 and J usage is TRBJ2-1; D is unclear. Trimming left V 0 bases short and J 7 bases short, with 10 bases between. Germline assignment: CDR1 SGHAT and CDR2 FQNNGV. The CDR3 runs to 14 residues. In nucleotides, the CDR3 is TGTGCCAGCAGCTTAGAGTGGGTAAGGAATGAGCAGTTCTTC. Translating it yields CASSLEWVRNEQFF.

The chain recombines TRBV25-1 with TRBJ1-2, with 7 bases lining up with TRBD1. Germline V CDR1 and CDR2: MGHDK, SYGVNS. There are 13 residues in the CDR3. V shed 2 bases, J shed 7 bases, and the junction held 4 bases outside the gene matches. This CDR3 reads CASSEPTGLGYTF. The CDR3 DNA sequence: TGTGCCAGCAGTGAACCGACAGGGCTTGGCTACACCTTC.

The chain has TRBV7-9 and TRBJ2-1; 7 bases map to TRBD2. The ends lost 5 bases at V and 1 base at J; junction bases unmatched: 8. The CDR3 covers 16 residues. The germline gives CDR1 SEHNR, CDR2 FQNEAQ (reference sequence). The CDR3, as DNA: TGTGCCAGCAGCGTCCCTAGCGGTCTATCCTACAATGAGCAGTTCTTC. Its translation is CASSVPSGLSYNEQFF.

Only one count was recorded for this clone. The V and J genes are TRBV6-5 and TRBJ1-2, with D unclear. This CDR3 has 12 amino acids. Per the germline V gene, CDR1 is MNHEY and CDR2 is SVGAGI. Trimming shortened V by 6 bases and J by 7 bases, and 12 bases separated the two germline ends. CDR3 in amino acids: CASSIIQGGYTF. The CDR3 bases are TGTGCCAGCAGCATAATTCAAGGTGGCTACACCTTC.

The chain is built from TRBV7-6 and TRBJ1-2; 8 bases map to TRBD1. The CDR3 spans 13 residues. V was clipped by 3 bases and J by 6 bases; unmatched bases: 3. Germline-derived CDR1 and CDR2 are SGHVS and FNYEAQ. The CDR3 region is CASSFPQGDGYTF. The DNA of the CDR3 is TGTGCCAGCAGCTTCCCACAGGGGGATGGCTACACCTTC.

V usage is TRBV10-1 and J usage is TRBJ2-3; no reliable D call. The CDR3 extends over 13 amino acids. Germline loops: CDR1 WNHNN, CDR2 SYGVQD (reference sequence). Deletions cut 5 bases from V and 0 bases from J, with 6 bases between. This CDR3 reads CASSYDSTDTQYF. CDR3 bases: TGCGCCAGCAGTTATGACAGCACAGATACGCAGTATTTT.

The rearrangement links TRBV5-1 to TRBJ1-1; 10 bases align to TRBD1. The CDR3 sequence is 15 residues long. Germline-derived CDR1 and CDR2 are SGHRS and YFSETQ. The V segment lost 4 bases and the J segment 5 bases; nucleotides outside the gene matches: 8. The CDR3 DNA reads TGCGCCAGCAGCCCAAGGACAGGGGGGAATACTGAAGCTTTCTTT. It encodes CASSPRTGGNTEAFF.

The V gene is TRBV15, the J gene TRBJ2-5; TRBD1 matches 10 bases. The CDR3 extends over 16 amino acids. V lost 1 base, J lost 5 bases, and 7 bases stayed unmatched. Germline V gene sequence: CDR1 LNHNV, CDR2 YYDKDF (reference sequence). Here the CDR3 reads CATSRALTGGLETQYF. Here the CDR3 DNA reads TGTGCCACCAGCAGAGCCCTGACAGGGGGCCTGGAGACCCAGTACTTC.

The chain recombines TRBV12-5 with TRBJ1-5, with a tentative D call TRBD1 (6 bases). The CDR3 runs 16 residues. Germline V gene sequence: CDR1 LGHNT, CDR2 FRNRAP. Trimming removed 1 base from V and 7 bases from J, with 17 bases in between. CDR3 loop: CASGLGRGGAEQPQHF. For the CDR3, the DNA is TGTGCTAGTGGTTTGGGCCGGGGGGGCGCGGAACAGCCCCAGCATTTT.

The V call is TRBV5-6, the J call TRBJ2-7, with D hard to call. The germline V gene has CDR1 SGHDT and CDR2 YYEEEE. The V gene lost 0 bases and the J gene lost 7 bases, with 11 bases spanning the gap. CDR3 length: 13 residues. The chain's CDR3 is CASSLDSSGEQYF. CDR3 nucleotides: TGTGCCAGCAGCTTGGACAGTTCGGGTGAGCAGTACTTC.

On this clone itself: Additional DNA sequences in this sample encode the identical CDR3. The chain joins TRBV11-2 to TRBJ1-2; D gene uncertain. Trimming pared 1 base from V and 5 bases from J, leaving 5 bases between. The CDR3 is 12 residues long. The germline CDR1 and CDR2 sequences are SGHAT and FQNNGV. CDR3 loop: CASSLGGYGYTF. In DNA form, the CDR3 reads TGTGCCAGCAGCTTAGGTGGATATGGCTACACCTTC.

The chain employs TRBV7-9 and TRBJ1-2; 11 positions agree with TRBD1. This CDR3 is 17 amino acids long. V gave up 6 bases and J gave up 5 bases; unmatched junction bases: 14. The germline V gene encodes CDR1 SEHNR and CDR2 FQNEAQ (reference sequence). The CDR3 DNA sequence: TGTGCCAGCAGTTCGGAAAGACCAGGGACAGGGGGGTATGGCTACACCTTC. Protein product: CASSSERPGTGGYGYTF.

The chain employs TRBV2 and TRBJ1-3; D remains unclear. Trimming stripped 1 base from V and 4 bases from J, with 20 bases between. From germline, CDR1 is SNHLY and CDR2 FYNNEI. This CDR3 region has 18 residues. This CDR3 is CASSEGARLRSIGNTIYF. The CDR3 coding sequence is TGTGCCAGCAGTGAAGGGGCGAGGCTCAGGTCGATAGGAAACACCATATATTTT.

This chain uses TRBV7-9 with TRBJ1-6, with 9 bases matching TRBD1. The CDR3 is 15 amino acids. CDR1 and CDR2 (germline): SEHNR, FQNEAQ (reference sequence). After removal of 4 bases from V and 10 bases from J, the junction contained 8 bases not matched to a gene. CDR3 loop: CASSYPGQGRSPLHF. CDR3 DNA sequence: TGTGCCAGCAGCTACCCGGGACAGGGCAGGTCACCCCTCCACTTT.

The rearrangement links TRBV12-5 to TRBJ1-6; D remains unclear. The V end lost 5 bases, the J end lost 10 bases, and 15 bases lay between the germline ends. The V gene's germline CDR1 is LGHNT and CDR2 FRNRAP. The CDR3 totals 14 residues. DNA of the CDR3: TGTGCTAGTGGTAGCGGGGTAGGGTACTCACCCCTCCACTTT. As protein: CASGSGVGYSPLHF.

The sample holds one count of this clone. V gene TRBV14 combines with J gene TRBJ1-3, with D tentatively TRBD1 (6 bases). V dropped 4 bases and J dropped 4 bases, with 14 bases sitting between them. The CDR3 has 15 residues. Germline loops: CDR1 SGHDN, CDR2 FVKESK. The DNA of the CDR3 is TGTGCCAGCAGCCTAGGGCACAGGGCCGGAAACACCATATATTTT. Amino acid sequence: CASSLGHRAGNTIYF. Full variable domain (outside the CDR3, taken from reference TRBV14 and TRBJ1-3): EAGVTQFPSHSVIEKGQTVTLRCDPISGHDNLYWYRRVMGKEIKFLLHFVKESKQDESGMPNNRFLAERTGGTYSTLKVQPAELEDSGVYFCASSLGHRAGNTIYFGEGSWLTVV.

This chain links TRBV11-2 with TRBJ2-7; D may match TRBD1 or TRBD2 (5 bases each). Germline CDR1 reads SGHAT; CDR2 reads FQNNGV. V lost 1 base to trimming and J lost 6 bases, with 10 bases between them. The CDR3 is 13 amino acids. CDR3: CASSLGAGTEQYF. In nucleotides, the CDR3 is TGTGCCAGCAGCTTAGGGGCCGGGACCGAGCAGTACTTC. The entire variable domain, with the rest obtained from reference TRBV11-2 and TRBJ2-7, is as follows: EAGVAQSPRYKIIEKRQSVAFWCNPISGHATLYWYQQILGQGPKLLIQFQNNGVVDDSQLPKDRFSAERLKGVDSTLKIQPAKLEDSAVYLCASSLGAGTEQYFGPGTRLTVT.

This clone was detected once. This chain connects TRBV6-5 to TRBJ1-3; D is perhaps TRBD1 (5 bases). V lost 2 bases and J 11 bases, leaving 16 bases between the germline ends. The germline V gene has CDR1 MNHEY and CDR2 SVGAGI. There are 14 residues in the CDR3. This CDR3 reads CASSYGTEGKPIYF. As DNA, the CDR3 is TGTGCCAGCAGTTACGGGACCGAGGGAAAACCCATATATTTT.

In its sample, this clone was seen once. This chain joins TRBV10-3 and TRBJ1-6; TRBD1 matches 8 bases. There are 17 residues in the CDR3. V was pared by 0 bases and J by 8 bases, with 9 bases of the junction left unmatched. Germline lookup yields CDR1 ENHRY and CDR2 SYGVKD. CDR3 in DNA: TGTGCCATCAGTGAGTCTAGCCGCGGACAGGGAGATTCACCCCTCCACTTT. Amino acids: CAISESSRGQGDSPLHF.

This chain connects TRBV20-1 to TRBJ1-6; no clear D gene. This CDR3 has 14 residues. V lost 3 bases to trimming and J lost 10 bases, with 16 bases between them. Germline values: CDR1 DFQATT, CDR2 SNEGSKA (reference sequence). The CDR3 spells CSASPRPDGSPLHF. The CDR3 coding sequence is TGCAGTGCTAGTCCGAGACCGGACGGGTCACCCCTCCACTTT.

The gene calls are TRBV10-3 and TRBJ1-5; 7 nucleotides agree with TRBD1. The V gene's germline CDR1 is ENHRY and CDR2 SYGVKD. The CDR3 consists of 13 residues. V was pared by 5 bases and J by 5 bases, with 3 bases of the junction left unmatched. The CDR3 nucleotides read TGTGCCATCAGTATTCAGGGGGATCAGCCCCAGCATTTT. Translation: CAISIQGDQPQHF.

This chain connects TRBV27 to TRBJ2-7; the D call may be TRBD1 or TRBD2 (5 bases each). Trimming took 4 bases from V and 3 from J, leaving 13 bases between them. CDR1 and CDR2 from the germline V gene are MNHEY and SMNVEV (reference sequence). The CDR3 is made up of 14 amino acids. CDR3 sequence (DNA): TGTGCCAGCAGTTCGAGGGGAGTAAACTACGAGCAGTACTTC. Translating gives CASSSRGVNYEQYF.

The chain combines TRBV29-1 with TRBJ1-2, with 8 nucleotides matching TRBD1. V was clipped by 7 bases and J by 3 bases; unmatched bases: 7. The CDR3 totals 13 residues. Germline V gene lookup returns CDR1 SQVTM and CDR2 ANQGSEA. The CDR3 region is CSGRTGTDYGYTF. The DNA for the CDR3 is TGCAGCGGACGGACAGGGACCGACTATGGCTACACCTTC.